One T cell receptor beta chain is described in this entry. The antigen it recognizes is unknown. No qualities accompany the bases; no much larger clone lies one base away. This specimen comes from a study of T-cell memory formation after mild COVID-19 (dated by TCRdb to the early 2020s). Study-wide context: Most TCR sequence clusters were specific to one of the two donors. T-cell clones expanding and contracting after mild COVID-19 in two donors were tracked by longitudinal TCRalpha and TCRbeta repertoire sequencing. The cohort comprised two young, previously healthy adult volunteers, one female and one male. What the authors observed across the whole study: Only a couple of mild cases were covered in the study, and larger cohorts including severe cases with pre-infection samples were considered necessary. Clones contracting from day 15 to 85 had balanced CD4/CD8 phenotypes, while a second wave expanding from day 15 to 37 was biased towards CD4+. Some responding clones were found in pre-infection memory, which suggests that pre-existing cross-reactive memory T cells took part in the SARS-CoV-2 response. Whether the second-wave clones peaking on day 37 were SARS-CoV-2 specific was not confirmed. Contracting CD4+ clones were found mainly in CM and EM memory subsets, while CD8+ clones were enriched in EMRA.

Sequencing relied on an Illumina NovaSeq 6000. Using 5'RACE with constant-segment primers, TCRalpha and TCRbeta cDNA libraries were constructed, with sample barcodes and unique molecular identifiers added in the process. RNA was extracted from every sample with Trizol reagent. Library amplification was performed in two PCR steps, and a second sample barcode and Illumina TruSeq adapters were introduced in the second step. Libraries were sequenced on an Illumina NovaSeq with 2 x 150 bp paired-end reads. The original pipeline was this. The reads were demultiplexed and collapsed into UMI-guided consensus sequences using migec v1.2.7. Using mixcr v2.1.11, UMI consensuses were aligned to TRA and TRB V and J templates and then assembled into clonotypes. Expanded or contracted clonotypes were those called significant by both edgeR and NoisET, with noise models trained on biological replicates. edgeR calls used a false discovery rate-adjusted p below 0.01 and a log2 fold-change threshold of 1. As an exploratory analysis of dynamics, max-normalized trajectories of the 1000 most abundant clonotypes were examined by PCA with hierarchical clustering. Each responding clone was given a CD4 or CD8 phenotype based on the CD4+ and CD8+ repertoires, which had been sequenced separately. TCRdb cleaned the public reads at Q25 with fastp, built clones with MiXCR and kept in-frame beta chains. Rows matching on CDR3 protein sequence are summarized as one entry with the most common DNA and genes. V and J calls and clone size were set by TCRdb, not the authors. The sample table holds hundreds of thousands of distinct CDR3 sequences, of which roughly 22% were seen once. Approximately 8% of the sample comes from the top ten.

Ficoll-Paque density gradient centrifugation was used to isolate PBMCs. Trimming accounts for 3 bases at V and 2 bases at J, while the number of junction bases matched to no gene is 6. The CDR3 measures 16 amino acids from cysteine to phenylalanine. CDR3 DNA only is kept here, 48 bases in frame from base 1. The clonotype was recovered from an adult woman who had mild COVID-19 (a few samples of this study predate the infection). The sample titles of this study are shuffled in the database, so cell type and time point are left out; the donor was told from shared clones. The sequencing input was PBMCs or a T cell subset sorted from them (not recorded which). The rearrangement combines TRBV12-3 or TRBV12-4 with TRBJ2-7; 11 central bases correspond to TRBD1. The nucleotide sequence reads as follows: TGTGCCAGCAGTTTTTTCGGGACAGGGGGGACCTACGAGCAGTACTTC. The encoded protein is CASSFFGTGGTYEQYF.